These 6 T cell receptor beta chains originate from one sample sequenced in a study of cytomegalovirus exposure and HLA in healthy donors. PCR used 60 Vbeta primers and 13 Jbeta primers. Sequencing was performed with immunoSEQ multiplex PCR; in TCRdb, only in-frame clones are kept and a portion is missing. The profile shows about 83,000 clones, 65% to 75% of them singletons. The sample taken for sequencing was PBMCs. Every receptor here comes from a man aged 55 to 70 in good health and CMV-seronegative.

The chain recombines TRBV7-3 with TRBJ2-1, with 8 positions matching TRBD2. Unmatched junction bases numbered 6, after V lost 5 bases and J lost 3 bases. This CDR3 is 15 amino acids long. CDR1 and CDR2 (germline): SGHTA, FQGTGA. CDR3 protein: CASSPRRGDYNEQFF. The CDR3 coding sequence is TGTGCCAGCAGCCCTCGGCGGGGGGACTACAATGAGCAGTTCTTC.

This chain joins TRBV6-6 and TRBJ1-5; 7 nucleotides match TRBD1. Germline CDR1 reads MNHNY; CDR2 reads SVGAGI (reference sequence). Germline trimming cut 2 bases from V and 4 bases from J; bases unmatched to any gene: 8. The CDR3 runs to 16 residues. CDR3 nucleotide sequence: TGTGCCAGCAGTTACACAGGGGCAGGCATAAATCAGCCCCAGCATTTT. It specifies CASSYTGAGINQPQHF.

V gene TRBV5-1 combines with J gene TRBJ2-2, with D maybe TRBD1 (6 bases). The germline gives CDR1 SGHRS, CDR2 YFSETQ. The V end lost 1 base, the J end lost 6 bases, and 10 bases lay between the germline ends. The CDR3 is 14 residues long. The CDR3 sequence: CASSLSGAAGELFF. CDR3 DNA sequence: TGCGCCAGCAGCTTGTCAGGGGCGGCCGGGGAGCTGTTTTTT.

This rearrangement joins TRBV14 to TRBJ2-7, with unresolved D. Trimming cost V 0 bases and J 0 bases, with 9 bases left between them. The CDR3 length is 15 residues. The germline CDR1 and CDR2 sequences are SGHDN and FVKESK. CDR3 bases: TGTGCCAGCAGCCAAGATTCCAGGTACTCCTACGAGCAGTACTTC. Translation: CASSQDSRYSYEQYF.

Remarks on this clone: Germline and junction disagree at one end, which may indicate a read error. The rearrangement joins TRBV7-9 to TRBJ2-3; D perhaps matches TRBD2 (7 bases). Germline CDR1 is SEHNR and CDR2 is FQNEAQ (reference sequence). The CDR3 totals 17 residues. This CDR3 reads CSSSPRLRGASTDTQYF. CDR3 bases: TGTTCCAGCAGCCCGAGACTCCGGGGGGCCAGCACAGATACGCAGTATTTT.

For the CDR3, the DNA is TGTGCCAGTAGTCTAGTCACAGGGTTTAATGAAAAACTGTTTTTT. It translates to CASSLVTGFNEKLFF. This chain links TRBV19 with TRBJ1-4; D might be TRBD1 (6 bases). The CDR3 is made up of 15 amino acids. The germline V gene encodes CDR1 LNHDA and CDR2 SQIVND (reference sequence). The V and J ends lost 5 bases and 4 bases respectively, with 14 bases between them.